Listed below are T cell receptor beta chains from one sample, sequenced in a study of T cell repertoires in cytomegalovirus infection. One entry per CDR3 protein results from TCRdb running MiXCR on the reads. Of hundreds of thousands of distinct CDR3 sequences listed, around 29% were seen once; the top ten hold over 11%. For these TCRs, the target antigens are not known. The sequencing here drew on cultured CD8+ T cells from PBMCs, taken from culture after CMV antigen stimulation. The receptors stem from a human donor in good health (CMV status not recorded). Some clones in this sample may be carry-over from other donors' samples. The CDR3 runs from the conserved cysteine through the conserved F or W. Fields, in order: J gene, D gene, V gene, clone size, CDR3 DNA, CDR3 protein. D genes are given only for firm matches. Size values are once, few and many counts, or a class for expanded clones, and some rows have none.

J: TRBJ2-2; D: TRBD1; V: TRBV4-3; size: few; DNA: TGCGCCAGCAGCCAAGATTTATTGGGGACAGGGACCAACACCGGGGAGCTGTTTTTT; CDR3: CASSQDLLGTGTNTGELFF
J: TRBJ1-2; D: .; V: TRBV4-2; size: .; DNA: TGTGCCAGCAGCCAAATGAAGAGACCTATTGGCTACACCTTC; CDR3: CASSQMKRPIGYTF
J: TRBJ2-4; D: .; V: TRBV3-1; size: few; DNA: TGTGCCAGCAGCCAAGGGGCAGGAGAAAAAAACATTCAGTACTTC; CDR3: CASSQGAGEKNIQYF
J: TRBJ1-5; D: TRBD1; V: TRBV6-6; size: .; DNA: TGTGCCAGCACCAGGGACAGGGGGCACGATCAGCCCCAGCATTTT; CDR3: CASTRDRGHDQPQHF
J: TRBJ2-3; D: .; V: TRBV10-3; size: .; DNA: TGTGCCATCAGTGAGCTCCCGGGACCAGGGAGCACAGATACGCAGTATTTT; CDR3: CAISELPGPGSTDTQYF
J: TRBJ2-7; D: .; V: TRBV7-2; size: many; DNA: TGTGCCAGCAGCGCAGGCACACCTCCCGAGCAGTACTTC; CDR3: CASSAGTPPEQYF
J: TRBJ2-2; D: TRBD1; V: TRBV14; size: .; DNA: TGTGCCAGCAGCCACCGGGACAGGGGGCCCAAAGGGAACACCGGGGAGCTGTTTTTT; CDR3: CASSHRDRGPKGNTGELFF
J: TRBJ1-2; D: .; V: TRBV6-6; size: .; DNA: TGTGCCAGCACCTCACCGGGGGTCCATGGCTACACCTTC; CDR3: CASTSPGVHGYTF
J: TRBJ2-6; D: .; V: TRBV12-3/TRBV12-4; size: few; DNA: TGTGCCAGTCTCGACGGCTCTGGGGCCAACGTCCTGACTTTC; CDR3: CASLDGSGANVLTF
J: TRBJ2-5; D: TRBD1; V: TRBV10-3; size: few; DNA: TGTGCCAGTTCCCCAAAGGGCAGGGGGCTGGAGACCCAGTACTTC; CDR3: CASSPKGRGLETQYF
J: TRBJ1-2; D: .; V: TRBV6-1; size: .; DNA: TGTGCCAGCAGTGAAGACCCCGGATGGGATGGCTACACCTTC; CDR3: CASSEDPGWDGYTF
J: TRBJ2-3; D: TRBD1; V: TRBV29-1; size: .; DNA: TGCAGCGTTCCCAGACAGGGTGGGACAGATACGCAGTATTTT; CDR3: CSVPRQGGTDTQYF
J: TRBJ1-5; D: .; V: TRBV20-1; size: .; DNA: TGCAGTGCTAGAGAAGGTTTTGGGAATCAGCCCCAGCATTTT; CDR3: CSAREGFGNQPQHF
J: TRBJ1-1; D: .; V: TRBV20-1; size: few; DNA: TGCAGTGATCTGACAGGACTCAACACTGAAGCTTTCTTT; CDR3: CSDLTGLNTEAFF
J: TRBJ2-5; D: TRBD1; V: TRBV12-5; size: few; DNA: TGTGCTAGTGGTCAGACAGGGGAAGAGACCCAGTACTTC; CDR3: CASGQTGEETQYF
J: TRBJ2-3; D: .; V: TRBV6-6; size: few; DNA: TGTGCCAGCAGTTACGTCAGGGGCACAGATACGCAGTATTTT; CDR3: CASSYVRGTDTQYF
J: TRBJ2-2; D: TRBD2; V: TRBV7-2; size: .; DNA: TGTGCCAGCAGCTCGGGGGGGACATTGAACACCGGGGAGCTGTTTTTT; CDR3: CASSSGGTLNTGELFF
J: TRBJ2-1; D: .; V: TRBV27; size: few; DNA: TGTGCCAGCTTGAGGGGCCCGGATGAGCAGTTCTTC; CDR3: CASLRGPDEQFF
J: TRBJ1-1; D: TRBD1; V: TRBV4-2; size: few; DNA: TGTGCCAGCAGCTGGACAGGGGCAGAAGACACTGAAGCTTTCTTT; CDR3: CASSWTGAEDTEAFF
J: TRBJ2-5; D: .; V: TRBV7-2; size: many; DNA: TGTGCCAGCAGCTTAGCGCAGGGGCTAACCCTTCAAGAGACCCAGTACTTC; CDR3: CASSLAQGLTLQETQYF
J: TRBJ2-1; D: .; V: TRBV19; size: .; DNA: TGTGCCAGTAGTATAGGCGTGCCCTACAATGAGCAGTTCTTC; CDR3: CASSIGVPYNEQFF
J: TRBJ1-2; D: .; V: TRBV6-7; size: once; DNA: TGTGCCAGCAGTTACATTGAAGGGTCGAACTATGGCTACACCTTC; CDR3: CASSYIEGSNYGYTF
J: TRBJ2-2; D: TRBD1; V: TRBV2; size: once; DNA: TGTGCCAGACAGACAGGGGGCTTGGTGGCGAACACCGGGGAGCTGTTTTTT; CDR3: CARQTGGLVANTGELFF
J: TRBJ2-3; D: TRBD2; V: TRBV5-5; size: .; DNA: TGTGCCAGCAGCCCCCTCCCTCTAGCGGGGCCCACAGATACGCAGTATTTT; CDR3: CASSPLPLAGPTDTQYF
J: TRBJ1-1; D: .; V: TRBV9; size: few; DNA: TGTGCCAGCAGCGTAGAGGGCCTGAACACTGAAGCTTTCTTT; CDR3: CASSVEGLNTEAFF
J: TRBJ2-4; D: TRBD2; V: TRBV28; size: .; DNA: TGTGCCAGCAGCCCCACTAGCGGGGGGATAGCCAAAAACATTCAGTACTTC; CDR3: CASSPTSGGIAKNIQYF
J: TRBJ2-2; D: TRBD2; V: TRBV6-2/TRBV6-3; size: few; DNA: TGTGCCAGCAGAGTTACCGCACTAGCGGGGTTGGGAGAGCTGTTTTTT; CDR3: CASRVTALAGLGELFF